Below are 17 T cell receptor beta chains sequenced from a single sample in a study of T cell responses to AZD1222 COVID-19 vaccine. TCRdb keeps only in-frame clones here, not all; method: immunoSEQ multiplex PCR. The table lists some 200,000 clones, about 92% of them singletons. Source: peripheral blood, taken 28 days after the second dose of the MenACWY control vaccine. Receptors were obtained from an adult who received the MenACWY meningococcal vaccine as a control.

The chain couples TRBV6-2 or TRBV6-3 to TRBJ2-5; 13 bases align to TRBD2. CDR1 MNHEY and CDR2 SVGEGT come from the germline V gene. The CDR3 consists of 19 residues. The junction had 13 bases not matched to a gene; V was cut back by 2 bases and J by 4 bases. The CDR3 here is CASSYPGLAGEWVRETQYF. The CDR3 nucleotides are TGTGCCAGCAGTTACCCCGGACTAGCGGGAGAGTGGGTTCGAGAGACCCAGTACTTC.

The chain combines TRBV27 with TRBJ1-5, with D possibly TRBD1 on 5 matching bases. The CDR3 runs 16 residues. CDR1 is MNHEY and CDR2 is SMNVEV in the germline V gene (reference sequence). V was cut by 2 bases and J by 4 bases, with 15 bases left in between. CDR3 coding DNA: TGTGCCAGCAGTTTACGGGGGAGGGGCATGAATCAGCCCCAGCATTTT. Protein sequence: CASSLRGRGMNQPQHF.

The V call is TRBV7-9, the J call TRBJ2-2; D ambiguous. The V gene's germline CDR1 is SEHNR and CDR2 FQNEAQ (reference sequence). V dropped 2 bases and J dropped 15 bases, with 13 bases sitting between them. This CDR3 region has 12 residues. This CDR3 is CASSLSPSSMFF. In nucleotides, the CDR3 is TGTGCCAGCAGCTTATCTCCTAGTTCGATGTTTTTT.

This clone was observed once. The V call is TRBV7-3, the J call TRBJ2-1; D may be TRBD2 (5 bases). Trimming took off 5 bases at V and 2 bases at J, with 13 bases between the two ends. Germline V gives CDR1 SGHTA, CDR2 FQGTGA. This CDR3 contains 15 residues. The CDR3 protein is CASSLLATTYNEQFF. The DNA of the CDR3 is TGTGCCAGCAGCCTCCTAGCAACAACCTACAATGAGCAGTTCTTC.

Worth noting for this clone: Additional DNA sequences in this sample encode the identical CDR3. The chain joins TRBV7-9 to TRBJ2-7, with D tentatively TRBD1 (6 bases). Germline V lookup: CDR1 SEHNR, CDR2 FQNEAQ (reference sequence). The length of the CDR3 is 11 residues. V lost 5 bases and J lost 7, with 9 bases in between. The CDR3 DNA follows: TGTGCCAGCAGCCTCCAGGGGGAGCAGTACTTC. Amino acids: CASSLQGEQYF.

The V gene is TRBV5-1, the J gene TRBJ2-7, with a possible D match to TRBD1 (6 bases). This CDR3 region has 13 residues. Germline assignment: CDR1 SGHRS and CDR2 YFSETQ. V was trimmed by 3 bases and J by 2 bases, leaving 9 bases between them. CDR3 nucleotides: TGCGCCAGCAGCTCTGGACAGACCTACGAGCAGTACTTC. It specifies CASSSGQTYEQYF.

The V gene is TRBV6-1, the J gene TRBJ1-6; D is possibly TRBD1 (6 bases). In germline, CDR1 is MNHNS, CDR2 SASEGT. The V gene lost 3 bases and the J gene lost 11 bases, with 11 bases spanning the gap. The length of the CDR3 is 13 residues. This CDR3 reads CASSDVRGTPLHF. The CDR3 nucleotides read TGTGCCAGCAGTGATGTCAGGGGCACACCCCTCCACTTT.

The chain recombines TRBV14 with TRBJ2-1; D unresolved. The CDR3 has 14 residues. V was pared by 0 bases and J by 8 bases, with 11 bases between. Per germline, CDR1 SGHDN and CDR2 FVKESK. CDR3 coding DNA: TGTGCCAGCAGCCAAGAATGGGGAAGGGATGAGCAGTTCTTC. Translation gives CASSQEWGRDEQFF.

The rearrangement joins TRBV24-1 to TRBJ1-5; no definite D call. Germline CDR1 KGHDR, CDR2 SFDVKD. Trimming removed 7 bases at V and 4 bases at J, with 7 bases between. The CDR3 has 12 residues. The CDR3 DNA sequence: TGTGCCACCAGGCAGGATAATCAGCCCCAGCATTTT. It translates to CATRQDNQPQHF.

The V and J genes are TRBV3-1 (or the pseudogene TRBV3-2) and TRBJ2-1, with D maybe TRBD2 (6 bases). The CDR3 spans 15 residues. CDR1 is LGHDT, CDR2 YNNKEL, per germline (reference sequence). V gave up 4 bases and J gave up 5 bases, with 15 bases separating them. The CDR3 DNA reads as TGTGCCAGCAGCCGCCAGGCCCTAGCGCACAATGAGCAGTTCTTC. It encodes CASSRQALAHNEQFF.

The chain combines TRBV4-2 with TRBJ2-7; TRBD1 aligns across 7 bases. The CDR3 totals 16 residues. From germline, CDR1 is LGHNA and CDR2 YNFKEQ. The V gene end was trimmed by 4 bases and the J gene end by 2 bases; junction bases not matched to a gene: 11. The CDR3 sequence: CASSPGAQGTAYEQYF. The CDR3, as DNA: TGTGCCAGCAGCCCTGGGGCGCAGGGGACAGCCTACGAGCAGTACTTC.

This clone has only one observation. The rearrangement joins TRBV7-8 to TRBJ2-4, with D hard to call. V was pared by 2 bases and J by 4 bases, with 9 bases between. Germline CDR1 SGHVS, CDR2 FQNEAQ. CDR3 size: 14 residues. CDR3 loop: CASSLMSSKNIQYF. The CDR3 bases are TGTGCCAGCAGCTTAATGTCTAGTAAAAACATTCAGTACTTC.

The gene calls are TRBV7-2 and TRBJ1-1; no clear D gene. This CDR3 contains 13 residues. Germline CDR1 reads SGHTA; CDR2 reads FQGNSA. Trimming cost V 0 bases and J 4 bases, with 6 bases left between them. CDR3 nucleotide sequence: TGTGCCAGCAGCTTAGCCGCGCTCACTGAAGCTTTCTTT. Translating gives CASSLAALTEAFF. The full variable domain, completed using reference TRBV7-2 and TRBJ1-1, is GAGVSQSPSNKVTEKGKDVELRCDPISGHTALYWYRQSLGQGLEFLIYFQGNSAPDKSGLPSDRFSAERTGGSVSTLTIQRTQQEDSAVYLCASSLAALTEAFFGQGTRLTVV.

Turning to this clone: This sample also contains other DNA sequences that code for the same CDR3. The CDR3 sequence: CASSSQGSTDTQYF. DNA for the CDR3: TGTGCCAGTAGTTCACAGGGTAGCACAGATACGCAGTATTTT. This chain joins TRBV19 and TRBJ2-3; D is possibly TRBD1 (6 bases). The V end lost 5 bases, the J end lost 0 bases, and 9 bases lay between the germline ends. Germline V gene data show CDR1 as LNHDA and CDR2 as SQIVND (reference sequence). The CDR3 sequence is 14 residues long. The full variable domain, completed using reference TRBV19 and TRBJ2-3, is DGGITQSPKYLFRKEGQNVTLSCEQNLNHDAMYWYRQDPGQGLRLIYYSQIVNDFQKGDIAEGYSVSREKKESFPLTVTSAQKNPTAFYLCASSSQGSTDTQYFGPGTRLTVL.

The CDR3 DNA is TGTGCCAGCAGTCCGGACAGGGCCGGAAACACCATATATTTT. Its translation is CASSPDRAGNTIYF. The genes are TRBV6-5 and TRBJ1-3, with TRBD1 identical over 8 bases. This CDR3 contains 14 residues. CDR1 is MNHEY and CDR2 is SVGAGI in the germline V gene. The ends lost 5 bases at V and 4 bases at J; junction bases unmatched: 4.

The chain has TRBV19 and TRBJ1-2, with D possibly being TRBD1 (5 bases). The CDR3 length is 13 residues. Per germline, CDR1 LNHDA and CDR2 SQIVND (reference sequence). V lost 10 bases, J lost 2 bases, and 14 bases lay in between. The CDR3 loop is CATAGPGNYGYTF. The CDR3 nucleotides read TGTGCCACTGCGGGGCCGGGGAACTATGGCTACACCTTC.

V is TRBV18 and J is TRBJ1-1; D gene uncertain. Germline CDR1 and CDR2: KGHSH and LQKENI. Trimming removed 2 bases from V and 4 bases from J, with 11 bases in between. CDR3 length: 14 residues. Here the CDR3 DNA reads TGTGCCAGCTCACCAATTGCCCCGTCCACTGAAGCTTTCTTT. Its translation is CASSPIAPSTEAFF.